This entry lists 21 T cell receptor beta chains sequenced from one sample in a study of T cell repertoires in cytomegalovirus infection. Antigen specificity for these receptors is unknown. TCRdb reprocessed the reads via MiXCR and lists one record per CDR3 protein. Among some 920,000 distinct CDR3 sequences listed, under 40% were seen once. The input for sequencing was cultured CD8+ T cells from PBMCs, taken from culture after CMV antigen stimulation. These receptors originate from a human donor in good health (CMV status not recorded). Some clones in this sample may be carry-over from other donors' samples.

This chain links TRBV20-1 with TRBJ2-1, with 12 bases that match TRBD2. CDR3 size: 19 residues. CDR1 is DFQATT, CDR2 SNEGSKA, per germline (reference sequence). V trimming: 0 bases; J trimming: 4 bases; junction bases outside the gene matches: 13. The CDR3 protein is CSARDLTGLAGINYNEQFF. For the CDR3, the DNA is TGCAGTGCTAGAGATCTTACTGGACTAGCGGGAATAAATTACAATGAGCAGTTCTTC.

A word on this clonotype: At one boundary the junction diverges from the germline segment, which might be a read error. This chain joins TRBV19 and TRBJ1-5; no clear D. CDR1 is LNHDA, CDR2 SQIVND, per germline (reference sequence). This CDR3 contains 15 residues. Here the CDR3 DNA reads TGTGTCAGTAGTATAGATGACGGTATATATCAGCCCCAGCATTTT. It is translated as CVSSIDDGIYQPQHF.

The rearrangement joins TRBV24-1 to TRBJ2-1; D is unresolved. Germline loops: CDR1 KGHDR, CDR2 SFDVKD. This CDR3 is built from 13 residues. Trimming stripped 3 bases from V and 4 bases from J, with 6 bases between. The CDR3 sequence is CATSDTDYNEQFF. The CDR3 nucleotides are TGTGCCACCAGTGATACCGATTACAATGAGCAGTTCTTC.

This clonotype was observed many times. The V call is TRBV7-2, the J call TRBJ2-4, with D tentatively TRBD2 (5 bases). There are 16 residues in the CDR3. In germline, CDR1 is SGHTA, CDR2 FQGNSA. Trimming stripped 1 base from V and 0 bases from J, with 10 bases between. CDR3 loop: CASSLEQRGAKNIQYF. The DNA for the CDR3 is TGTGCCAGCAGCTTAGAACAACGGGGAGCCAAAAACATTCAGTACTTC.

This clonotype was detected only a few times. This chain links TRBV6-2 or TRBV6-3 with TRBJ1-5; a weak D match, TRBD1 (5 bases). The germline V gene has CDR1 MNHEY and CDR2 SVGEGT. The CDR3 covers 14 residues. The germline V and J ends were trimmed by 6 bases and 6 bases, with 15 bases remaining between them. CDR3 protein: CASSPGARSQPQHF. The CDR3 DNA follows: TGTGCCAGCAGCCCCGGGGCCCGTTCTCAGCCCCAGCATTTT.

To note about this clonotype: Being one base from a much bigger clone, this may be a read error. Given the absence of the conserved phenylalanine or tryptophan at the CDR3 end, a read error is likely. The rearrangement links TRBV7-6 to TRBJ2-1, with 12 bases matching TRBD1. The CDR3 covers 15 residues. Looked up from germline, CDR1 is SGHVS and CDR2 is FNYEAQ. After removal of 5 bases from V and 6 bases from J, the junction contained 5 bases not matched to a gene. The CDR3, as DNA: TGTGCCAGCAGCACCTCGGGACAGGGGGCCAATGAGCAGTTCTTA. As protein: CASSTSGQGANEQFL.

This clonotype was seen a few times. The V gene is TRBV7-9, the J gene TRBJ1-1; perhaps TRBD1 as D (5 bases). The CDR3 spans 13 residues. CDR1 and CDR2 (germline): SEHNR, FQNEAQ (reference sequence). Trimming cost V 3 bases and J 3 bases, with 8 bases left between them. This chain's CDR3 is CASSFLRDTEAFF. The CDR3 DNA sequence: TGTGCCAGCAGCTTCCTCAGGGACACTGAAGCTTTCTTT.

This clonotype was picked up many times. The chain has TRBV12-3 or TRBV12-4 and TRBJ1-1; unclear D gene. V was cut by 3 bases and J by 6 bases, with 11 bases left in between. This CDR3 is 13 amino acids long. CDR3 protein: CASSFNGQAEAFF. The DNA of the CDR3 is TGTGCCAGCAGTTTCAACGGGCAGGCTGAAGCTTTCTTT.

Only a few counts were recorded for this clonotype. The rearrangement joins TRBV6-2 or TRBV6-3 to TRBJ1-3; the D is unclear. Germline V gene lookup returns CDR1 MNHEY and CDR2 SVGEGT. This CDR3 is built from 14 residues. Between the trimmed V and J ends, which lost 8 bases and 3 bases, there was a span of 14 bases. CDR3 in DNA: TGTGCCAGCGGATACGGCGGTATTGGAAACACCATATATTTT. Translating it yields CASGYGGIGNTIYF.

The rearrangement uses TRBV7-6 and TRBJ2-2; D remains unclear. CDR1 and CDR2 from the germline V gene are SGHVS and FNYEAQ. The length of the CDR3 is 14 residues. Trimming left V 1 base short and J 7 bases short, with 10 bases between. The CDR3 loop is CASSLGLSDGELFF. CDR3 nucleotide sequence: TGTGCCAGCAGCTTAGGACTGTCGGACGGGGAGCTGTTTTTT.

The table lists this clonotype with a few counts. J is TRBJ2-6 and V is TRBV6-6; no firm D call. The CDR3 covers 13 residues. Germline V lookup: CDR1 MNHNY, CDR2 SVGAGI (reference sequence). V was trimmed by 2 bases and J by 3 bases, leaving 2 bases between them. CDR3 loop: CASSYVGANVLTF. The CDR3 coding sequence is TGTGCCAGCAGTTACGTTGGGGCCAACGTCCTGACTTTC.

The table lists this clonotype with a few counts. V is TRBV24-1 and J is TRBJ1-1, with 12 bases aligning to TRBD1. Germline assignment: CDR1 KGHDR and CDR2 SFDVKD. V dropped 4 bases and J dropped 5; count of bases not matched to a gene: 13. The CDR3 is 18 residues long. For the CDR3, the DNA is TGTGCCACCAGTGAAGGGACAGGGGGCCTTTTAGGCGGGACTGAAGCTTTCTTT. It yields the protein CATSEGTGGLLGGTEAFF.

J is TRBJ2-3 and V is TRBV6-6, with D possibly TRBD1 on 5 matching bases. Per germline, CDR1 MNHNY and CDR2 SVGAGI (reference sequence). This CDR3 is 18 amino acids long. With 6 bases removed from V and 0 bases from J, the gap between germline ends came to 22 bases. CDR3 sequence (DNA): TGTGCCAGCAGGTTCCCTCCAGGGTGGGAAACTAGCACAGATACGCAGTATTTT. Translating gives CASRFPPGWETSTDTQYF.

This chain connects TRBV14 to TRBJ2-4; 10 nucleotides agree with TRBD1. Germline-derived CDR1 and CDR2 are SGHDN and FVKESK. Unmatched junction bases numbered 8, after V lost 5 bases and J lost 4 bases. The CDR3 totals 16 residues. This CDR3 reads CASSNDRGRGKNIQYF. For the CDR3, the DNA is TGTGCCAGCAGCAACGACAGGGGGCGCGGGAAAAACATTCAGTACTTC.

There are many counts of this clonotype. The V call is TRBV7-9, the J call TRBJ1-3; D is uncertain. CDR1 is SEHNR, CDR2 FQNEAQ, per germline (reference sequence). V was cut by 5 bases and J by 0 bases, with 8 bases left in between. This CDR3 comprises 14 residues. Written as DNA, the CDR3 is TGTGCCAGCAGCCTGGGGAACTCTGGAAACACCATATATTTT. It is translated as CASSLGNSGNTIYF.

V gene TRBV20-1 combines with J gene TRBJ1-5; 7 bases match TRBD1. Looked up from germline, CDR1 is DFQATT and CDR2 is SNEGSKA (reference sequence). Trimming cost V 6 bases and J 0 bases; bases outside gene matches: 17. The CDR3 covers 18 residues. CDR3 nucleotide sequence: TGCAGTGCCCGAATCGGAGTGGGACAGCCATATAGCAATCAGCCCCAGCATTTT. Protein: CSARIGVGQPYSNQPQHF.

The genes are TRBV5-6 and TRBJ1-5, with 9 bases lining up with TRBD1. CDR1 SGHDT and CDR2 YYEEEE come from the germline V gene. V trimming: 3 bases; J trimming: 3 bases; junction bases outside the gene matches: 10. This CDR3 spans 17 amino acids. This CDR3 is CASSSRTGERANQPQHF. CDR3 nucleotides: TGTGCCAGCAGCTCAAGGACAGGGGAGAGGGCCAATCAGCCCCAGCATTTT. The entire variable domain, with the rest obtained from reference TRBV5-6 and TRBJ1-5, is as follows: DAGVTQSPTHLIKTRGQQVTLRCSPKSGHDTVSWYQQALGQGPQFIFQYYEEEERQRGNFPDRFSGHQFPNYSSELNVNALLLGDSALYLCASSSRTGERANQPQHFGDGTRLSIL.

This clonotype has only a few counts. The V and J genes are TRBV25-1 and TRBJ1-2, with 7 bases lining up with TRBD1. This CDR3 region has 15 residues. Trimming at V came to 3 bases and at J to 5 bases, leaving 9 bases not matched to a gene. Germline CDR1 MGHDK, CDR2 SYGVNS. The CDR3 coding sequence is TGTGCCAGCAGTGAGGGAGGGGACAGCGTTTATGGCTACACCTTC. Translating it yields CASSEGGDSVYGYTF.

The gene calls are TRBV9 and TRBJ2-3, with D possibly called TRBD1 or TRBD2 (5 bases each). The V and J ends lost 0 bases and 3 bases respectively, with 20 bases between them. Germline values: CDR1 SGDLS, CDR2 YYNGEE. This CDR3 is 18 amino acids long. The CDR3 DNA reads as TGTGCCAGCAGCGTAGCTAGGGGACCCGGCTTTAGGACAGATACGCAGTATTTT. It encodes CASSVARGPGFRTDTQYF.

A few counts support this clonotype. The chain joins TRBV11-2 to TRBJ1-1, with D maybe TRBD1 (6 bases). Looked up from germline, CDR1 is SGHAT and CDR2 is FQNNGV. This CDR3 has 14 amino acids. V dropped 0 bases and J dropped 3 bases, with 8 bases sitting between them. CDR3 sequence reads: CASSLEGGDTEAFF. In nucleotides, the CDR3 is TGTGCCAGCAGCTTAGAGGGGGGCGACACTGAAGCTTTCTTT.

V is TRBV7-6 and J is TRBJ2-2, with TRBD2 as a possible D gene (6 bases). CDR3 length: 15 amino acids. V lost 5 bases to trimming and J lost 7 bases, with 17 bases between them. The germline CDR1 and CDR2 sequences are SGHVS and FNYEAQ. DNA for the CDR3: TGTGCCAGCAGCACCCTAGCTGGGGGGAGCGGGGAGCTGTTTTTT. This translates into CASSTLAGGSGELFF.